This T cell receptor (beta chain) was profiled in a study of blood T cell repertoires in COVID-19. Study context: Italy, Spain and the United States were the sources of the convalescent and acute COVID-19 samples. T cells, B-cell-depleted T cells, or PBMCs provided the cDNA or gDNA that served as material.

This clone was seen more than once but under ten times. Authors' analysis steps: How many nucleated cells were present was estimated from reference gene primer amplification. Profiled with immunoSEQ multiplex PCR; TCRdb holds only in-frame clones, not every one. V, J and clone size reflect that table, while D and trimming were determined from the DNA. The repertoire holds 37,000 or so clones, with 89% as singletons. Germline CDR1 reads WNHNN; CDR2 reads SYGVQD (reference sequence). The CDR3 runs to 15 residues. The J segment lost 5 bases and the V segment lost 4 bases, leaving 7 bases of the junction unmatched.

The chain carries TRBV10-1 and TRBJ2-7; 11 bases fit TRBD2. Material for sequencing was peripheral blood. The receptor was isolated from a human donor in a cohort sampled during active COVID-19. The CDR3 loop reads CASSGQLAGAHEQYF. The CDR3 DNA sequence: TGCGCCAGCAGTGGACAACTAGCGGGAGCCCACGAGCAGTACTTC.